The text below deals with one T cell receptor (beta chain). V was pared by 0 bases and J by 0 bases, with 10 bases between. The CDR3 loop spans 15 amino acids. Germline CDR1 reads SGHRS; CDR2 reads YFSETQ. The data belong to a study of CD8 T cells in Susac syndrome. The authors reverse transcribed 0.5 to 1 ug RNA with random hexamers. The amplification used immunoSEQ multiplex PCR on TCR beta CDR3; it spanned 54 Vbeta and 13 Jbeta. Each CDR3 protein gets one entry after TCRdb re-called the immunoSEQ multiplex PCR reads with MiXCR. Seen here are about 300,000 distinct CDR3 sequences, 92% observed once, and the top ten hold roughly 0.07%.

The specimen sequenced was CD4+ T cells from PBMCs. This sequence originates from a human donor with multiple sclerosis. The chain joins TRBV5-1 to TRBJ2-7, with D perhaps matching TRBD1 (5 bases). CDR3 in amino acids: CASSLVFRASYEQYF. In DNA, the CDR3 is TGCGCCAGCAGCTTGGTTTTCAGGGCCTCCTACGAGCAGTACTTC. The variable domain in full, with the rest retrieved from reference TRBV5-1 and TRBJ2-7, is KAGVTQTPRYLIKTRGQQVTLSCSPISGHRSVSWYQQTPGQGLQFLFEYFSETQRNKGNFPGRFSGRQFSNSRSEMNVSTLELGDSALYLCASSLVFRASYEQYFGPGTRLTVT.